The present entry profiles one T cell receptor (beta chain) with its context. This sample is part of a study of T cells in localized non-small cell lung cancer. Produced via immunoSEQ multiplex PCR; TCRdb's table is partial and in-frame only. There are approximately 47,000 clones in the sample; 86% occur only once, and about 2.3% lies in the top ten. CDR3 length equals 16 residues. Losses at the gene ends were 2 bases for V and 5 bases for J; bases not matched to a gene: 9. Germline values: CDR1 SGHNT, CDR2 YENEEA. This receptor was obtained from a man aged 35-69 years with stage II lung adenocarcinoma. Sequenced material: PBMCs, taken before any cancer treatment. The chain combines TRBV11-3 with TRBJ2-3, with 8 nucleotides matching TRBD1. DNA of the CDR3: TGTGCCAGCAGCTTAACGACGACAGGGGCTGGAGATACGCAGTATTTT. Residues: CASSLTTTGAGDTQYF.